Reported below is one T cell receptor beta chain. Its specificity is not known. The length of the CDR3 is 15 residues. CDR1 and CDR2 (germline): MNHNS, SASEGT. The J segment lost 5 bases and the V segment lost 4 bases, leaving 9 bases of the junction unmatched. PCR primers comprised 60 Vbeta and 13 Jbeta primers. Here immunoSEQ multiplex PCR was the method, and the copy in TCRdb shows in-frame clones only, minus some. Here the sample spans 99,000 or so clones, roughly 80% being singletons. The sample is drawn from a study of cytomegalovirus exposure and HLA in healthy donors. Findings and caveats of the study: In a later analysis, TCR beta V- and J-gene trimming showed a link to a missense DCLRE1C variant. According to a later analysis, most TCR beta chains associated with CMV appeared HLA-restricted.

At sampling all donors were nominally healthy, likely with unrecorded immune exposures. This clonotype was obtained from a man younger than 45 in good health and CMV-seropositive. Sequenced material: PBMCs. This chain uses TRBV6-1 with TRBJ2-7; 9 nucleotides align to TRBD1. For the CDR3, the DNA is TGTGCCAGCAGTGGAAAACAGGGGGCCGGCGACGAGCAGTACTTC. Protein sequence: CASSGKQGAGDEQYF.